This TCR beta chain was found in a study of molecular identifiers for immune sequencing clone quantification. With 5 bases clipped from V and 7 bases from J, the junction kept 11 bases outside the gene matches. Germline CDR1 reads SNHLY; CDR2 reads FYNNEI. CDR3 length: 16 residues. A single record per CDR3 protein comes from TCRdb applying MiXCR to the PCR reads. Here the sample spans 90,000 or so distinct CDR3 sequences, around 20% being singletons. This clonotype was counted at least ten times. Material: naive CD8+ T cells from blood, with Jurkat cell RNA spiked in. As to subset: FACS-sorted CD8+CD4-CCR7+CD45RA+ naive T cells. This chain uses TRBV2 with TRBJ1-5, with TRBD1 matching over 10 bases. The TCR originated in a human donor in good health. Some libraries in this study had Jurkat cell RNA spiked in. Written as DNA, the CDR3 is TGTGCCAGCAGTCGGCCGGGACAGGGGTTGTTGCAGCCCCAGCATTTT. It encodes CASSRPGQGLLQPQHF.